The present T cell receptor (beta chain) was sequenced within a study of blood T cells in healthy people across ages. In each sample, at least 6 million PBMCs were isolated. V gave up 5 bases and J gave up 2 bases, with 10 bases separating them. The germline gives CDR1 MNHNS, CDR2 SASEGT. This CDR3 is 13 amino acids long. A second about 7 to 11 cycle PCR used barcoded and J-beta primers. A 12-random-nucleotide template-switch adaptor tagged each cDNA molecule. TCRdb re-derived calls from the 5' RACE reads in MiXCR, one entry per CDR3 protein. The sample comprises hundreds of thousands of distinct CDR3 sequences, around 49% of which are singletons, and roughly a third rests with the top ten.

The rearrangement links TRBV6-1 to TRBJ2-7; D remains ambiguous. What was sequenced was blood. This sequence was found in a woman aged 55-70 years in good health. The CDR3 here is CASSWAETYEQYF. The DNA of the CDR3 is TGTGCCAGCAGTTGGGCAGAGACCTACGAGCAGTACTTC.